One and the same sample provided the 12 T cell receptor beta chains below, sequenced in a study of blood T cells in healthy people across ages (dated by TCRdb to about 2015). Library prep was done by 5' RACE. The listed sequencing device is Illumina HiSeq 2500. A second about 7 to 12 cycle PCR used a sample-barcoded 5' primer and a J-beta primer mix. TCRdb reanalyzed the raw reads on its own, using fastp at Q25 for trimming and MiXCR for clone calling, and kept in-frame beta chains. Each entry merges the rows of one CDR3 protein and shows their most common DNA and genes. Within this sample are about 650,000 distinct CDR3 sequences, with 32% of them counted one time only. Approximately 15% of the sample is in the top ten clones. The sequenced sample consisted of blood. These receptors were taken from a woman at least 80 years old in good health. Donor details come from another sample of the same person, matched by shared clones.

This clonotype has only one observation. The V gene is TRBV5-1, the J gene TRBJ1-3; a possible D gene is TRBD1 (6 bases). Germline lookup yields CDR1 SGHRS and CDR2 YFSETQ. The CDR3 totals 15 residues. The V end was cut by 4 bases, the J end by 5 bases, with 16 bases between. This CDR3 is CASSDTGIRRNTIYF. The CDR3 DNA reads as TGCGCCAGCAGCGATACAGGGATAAGGAGAAACACCATATATTTT.

Ten or more counts support this clonotype. The chain links TRBV7-2 to TRBJ2-4; TRBD1 matches at 7 bases. The germline V gene encodes CDR1 SGHTA and CDR2 FQGNSA. This CDR3 has 12 residues. V dropped 6 bases and J dropped 15; count of bases not matched to a gene: 11. Here the CDR3 DNA reads TGTGCCAGCAGTCAGAATACAGGGGTGCCGTACTTC. Protein product: CASSQNTGVPYF. Combining the CDR3 with reference TRBV7-2 and TRBJ2-4 gives the whole variable domain GAGVSQSPSNKVTEKGKDVELRCDPISGHTALYWYRQSLGQGLEFLIYFQGNSAPDKSGLPSDRFSAERTGGSVSTLTIQRTQQEDSAVYLCASSQNTGVPYFGAGTRLSVL.

The rearrangement links TRBV9 to TRBJ1-1, with 7 positions matching TRBD1. This CDR3 has 15 residues. CDR1 and CDR2 from the germline V gene are SGDLS and YYNGEE. The trim removed 4 bases at V and 1 base at J, leaving 7 bases unmatched. The CDR3 spells CASSSQTGRNTEAFF. Written as DNA, the CDR3 is TGTGCCAGCAGCTCTCAGACAGGGCGGAACACTGAAGCTTTCTTT.

The table lists this clonotype with many counts. CDR3 DNA sequence: TGTGCCAGCAGTGAATACTCGGAGACCCAGTACTTC. Its translation: CASSEYSETQYF. The chain links TRBV6-1 to TRBJ2-5; D not certain. V was cut by 2 bases and J by 5 bases, with 6 bases left in between. Germline assignment: CDR1 MNHNS and CDR2 SASEGT. The CDR3 loop spans 12 amino acids.

At least ten counts were recorded for this clonotype. The chain combines TRBV6-5 with TRBJ2-1, with 8 nucleotides matching TRBD2. The CDR3 has 15 residues. The germline V gene has CDR1 MNHEY and CDR2 SVGAGI. V lost 0 bases and J lost 5; bases outside the gene matches: 3. The CDR3, as DNA: TGTGCCAGCAGTTACTCCGGGACTAGAGACAATGAGCAGTTCTTC. As protein: CASSYSGTRDNEQFF.

The J gene is TRBJ1-5, the V gene TRBV7-9, with D possibly matching TRBD1 (5 bases). Germline V gives CDR1 SEHNR, CDR2 FQNEAQ (reference sequence). Deletions cut 1 base from V and 15 bases from J, with 22 bases between. There are 15 residues in the CDR3. CDR3 amino acids: CASSLGTLSNQSRHF. The CDR3 region has the DNA TGTGCCAGCAGCTTAGGGACACTTAGCAATCAGTCCCGGCATTTT.

This clonotype has just a few counts. This may be a read error: a much more frequent sequence differs by one nucleotide. V gene TRBV5-1 combines with J gene TRBJ2-3; the D call may be TRBD1 or TRBD2 (5 bases each). Germline V gives CDR1 SGHRS, CDR2 YFSETQ. Trimming removed 3 bases from V and 1 base from J, with 15 bases in between. The CDR3 sequence is 16 residues long. In DNA, the CDR3 is TGCGCCAGCAGCTCCATCCGGGACGAACGCACAGATACGCAGTATTTT. It translates to CASSSIRDERTDTQYF.

The CDR3 DNA follows: TGTGCCTGGAGTGTAGGAGGGATCCGCTATGGCTACACCTTC. This sequence encodes CAWSVGGIRYGYTF. This chain uses TRBV30 with TRBJ1-2; D unresolved. There are 14 residues in the CDR3. V dropped 0 bases and J dropped 4 bases, with 12 bases sitting between them. Germline CDR1 reads GTSNPN; CDR2 reads SVGIG (reference sequence).

The V call is TRBV20-1, the J call TRBJ1-1; D is uncertain. This CDR3 has 13 amino acids. Germline V gene sequence: CDR1 DFQATT, CDR2 SNEGSKA (reference sequence). Here the CDR3 reads CSPRMSLNTEAFF. CDR3 bases: TGCAGCCCGAGGATGAGCCTGAACACTGAAGCTTTCTTT.

This clonotype was counted many times. This chain uses TRBV4-3 with TRBJ1-2; possible D gene TRBD1, 5 bases. This CDR3 has 14 residues. V was clipped by 4 bases and J by 8 bases, with 17 bases between them. Per the germline V gene, CDR1 is LGHNA and CDR2 is YSLEER. In DNA form, the CDR3 reads TGCGCCAGCAGCCTCCTCGGGAGGGGAGCCGGCTACACCTTC. The encoded protein is CASSLLGRGAGYTF.

Ten or more counts support this clonotype. The CDR3 DNA is TGTGCCAGCAGTAAGGGACTCACGAACTCCTACAATGAGCAGTTCTTC. Translation: CASSKGLTNSYNEQFF. This sequence joins TRBV6-5 and TRBJ2-1, with D perhaps matching TRBD2 (6 bases). V was clipped by 5 bases and J by 0 bases, with 14 bases between them. Germline CDR1 is MNHEY and CDR2 is SVGAGI. The CDR3 runs 16 residues.

This clonotype occurred many times. The chain couples TRBV5-1 to TRBJ2-2; D may be TRBD1 or TRBD2 (6 bases each). The CDR3 sequence is 16 residues long. V dropped 2 bases and J dropped 0 bases, with 11 bases sitting between them. Germline values: CDR1 SGHRS, CDR2 YFSETQ. The CDR3 spells CASSLTGAPNTGELFF. The DNA of the CDR3 is TGCGCCAGCAGCTTAACGGGGGCCCCGAACACCGGGGAGCTGTTTTTT.